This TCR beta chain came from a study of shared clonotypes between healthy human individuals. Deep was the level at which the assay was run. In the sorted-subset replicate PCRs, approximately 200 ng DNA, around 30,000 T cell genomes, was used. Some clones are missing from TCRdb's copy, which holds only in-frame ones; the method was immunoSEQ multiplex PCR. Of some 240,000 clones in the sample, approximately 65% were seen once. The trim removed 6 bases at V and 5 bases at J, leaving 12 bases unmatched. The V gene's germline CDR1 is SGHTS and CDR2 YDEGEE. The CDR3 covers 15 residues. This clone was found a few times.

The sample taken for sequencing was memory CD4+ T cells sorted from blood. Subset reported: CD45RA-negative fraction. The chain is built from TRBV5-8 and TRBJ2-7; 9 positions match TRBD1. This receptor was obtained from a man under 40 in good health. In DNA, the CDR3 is TGTGCCAGCACCGTATACCGGGACAGGGTCAACGAGCAGTACTTC. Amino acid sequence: CASTVYRDRVNEQYF.